One sample yielded the 26 T cell receptor beta chains listed below, sequenced in a study of identical twins. MiXCR, run by TCRdb on the 5' RACE reads, gives a single entry per CDR3 protein. The sample includes around 530,000 distinct CDR3 sequences, 12% to 15% of them seen just once. These data were likewise used in another study, on yellow fever vaccine responses in identical twins.

What was sequenced was CD4+ T cells sorted from blood. These receptors originate from a woman between 18 and 29 years old in good health.

The V gene is TRBV2, the J gene TRBJ1-1, with 7 bases lining up with TRBD1. Germline CDR1 and CDR2: SNHLY and FYNNEI. J lost 10 bases, V lost 5 bases, and 4 bases had no gene match. This CDR3 contains 11 residues. CDR3 sequence: CASSRDRVAFF. In nucleotides, the CDR3 is TGTGCCAGCAGTCGAGACAGGGTAGCTTTCTTT.

This clonotype turned up a few times. The rearrangement links TRBV29-1 to TRBJ2-5; 9 bases line up with TRBD1. J was trimmed by 0 bases and V by 3 bases; bases with no gene match: 5. Germline CDR1 is SQVTM and CDR2 is ANQGSEA. The CDR3 has 15 amino acids. This CDR3 is CSVELTGGYQETQYF. The DNA of the CDR3 is TGCAGCGTTGAGTTGACAGGGGGGTACCAAGAGACCCAGTACTTC.

This clonotype showed up just a few times. This rearrangement joins TRBV5-1 to TRBJ2-5; 14 nucleotides align to TRBD2. The CDR3 runs 16 residues. Germline V CDR1 and CDR2: SGHRS, YFSETQ. The V segment lost 4 bases and the J segment 4 bases; nucleotides outside the gene matches: 6. The CDR3, as DNA: TGCGCCAGCAGCCCGGAGACTAGCGGGAGGGGAGAGACCCAGTACTTC. This gives the protein CASSPETSGRGETQYF.

This clonotype came up a few times. This chain links TRBV5-1 with TRBJ2-2; D gene unclear. This CDR3 has 16 amino acids. V dropped 0 bases and J dropped 0 bases, with 9 bases sitting between them. Germline V lookup: CDR1 SGHRS, CDR2 YFSETQ. The CDR3, as DNA: TGCGCCAGCAGCTTGGAAGCGAGCGCGAACACCGGGGAGCTGTTTTTT. The encoded protein is CASSLEASANTGELFF.

The table lists this clonotype with a few counts. CDR3 residues: CASSSRGLGSYEQYF. CDR3 DNA sequence: TGTGCCAGCAGTTCCAGGGGACTAGGATCCTACGAGCAGTACTTC. The chain carries TRBV28 and TRBJ2-7, with 8 bases fitting TRBD2. With V trimmed by 4 bases and J by 1 base, 6 bases remained unmatched. CDR1 is MDHEN, CDR2 SYDVKM, per germline. This CDR3 comprises 15 residues.

The CDR3 protein is CAPGGGRFYPQHF. The CDR3, as DNA: TGTGCCCCCGGAGGGGGGAGGTTCTATCCCCAGCATTTT. V gene TRBV25-1 combines with J gene TRBJ1-5; TRBD1 might be the D (6 bases). The CDR3 contains 13 residues. Trimming left V 11 bases short and J 10 bases short, with 21 bases between. Germline lookup yields CDR1 MGHDK and CDR2 SYGVNS.

This clonotype was counted only a few times. The rearrangement links TRBV5-1 to TRBJ2-3, with D tentatively TRBD1 (6 bases). Looked up from germline, CDR1 is SGHRS and CDR2 is YFSETQ. The ends were cut back, 4 bases at V and 3 bases at J, with 12 bases in the middle. CDR3 length equals 14 residues. CDR3 loop: CASSSEQGTDTQYF. The CDR3 DNA reads as TGCGCCAGCAGCAGTGAACAGGGTACAGATACGCAGTATTTT.

This clonotype was seen repeatedly, ten times or more. This chain connects TRBV6-1 to TRBJ1-1, with D possibly matching TRBD1 (5 bases). Trimming removed 6 bases from V and 4 bases from J, with 15 bases in between. The CDR3 covers 14 residues. Germline lookup yields CDR1 MNHNS and CDR2 SASEGT. CDR3 in DNA: TGTGCCAGCAGAAAGAAAACAGGACCCACTGAAGCTTTCTTT. It codes for CASRKKTGPTEAFF.

V usage is TRBV24-1 and J usage is TRBJ2-1; TRBD2 matches at 8 bases. CDR3 length: 17 residues. Germline V gene sequence: CDR1 KGHDR, CDR2 SFDVKD. After removal of 0 bases from V and 2 bases from J, the junction contained 5 bases not matched to a gene. The CDR3 nucleotides are TGTGCCACCAGTGATTTGGCGGGGGGCGCTGCCTACAATGAGCAGTTCTTC. Protein product: CATSDLAGGAAYNEQFF.

This clonotype was detected once. J is TRBJ1-1 and V is TRBV7-9; D is ambiguous. This CDR3 comprises 13 residues. The germline V gene has CDR1 SEHNR and CDR2 FQNEAQ (reference sequence). Trimming removed 0 bases at V and 8 bases at J, with 10 bases between. The CDR3 DNA reads TGTGCCAGCAGCTTAGCGGCGTATCCCGAAGCTTTCTTT. Translating it yields CASSLAAYPEAFF. The whole variable domain, remainder taken from reference TRBV7-9 and TRBJ1-1, is DTGVSQNPRHKITKRGQNVTFRCDPISEHNRLYWYRQTLGQGPEFLTYFQNEAQLEKSRLLSDRFSAERPKGSFSTLEIQRTEQGDSAMYLCASSLAAYPEAFFGQGTRLTVV.

This clonotype has more than one count but fewer than ten. V and J are TRBV7-2 and TRBJ2-3; perhaps TRBD2 as D (6 bases). Trimming pared 3 bases from V and 2 bases from J, leaving 12 bases between. This CDR3 has 15 amino acids. Germline V gives CDR1 SGHTA, CDR2 FQGNSA. Written as DNA, the CDR3 is TGTGCCAGCAGCTTCCGGGACTTCTTCACAGATACGCAGTATTTT. Its protein product is CASSFRDFFTDTQYF.

The chain couples TRBV6-4 to TRBJ2-1, with D perhaps assigned TRBD1 or TRBD2 (5 bases each). Trimming cost V 0 bases and J 10 bases, with 16 bases left between them. Germline V gene data show CDR1 as MRHNA and CDR2 as SNTAGT. The CDR3 totals 15 residues. CDR3 residues: CASSDSRGGEREQFF. The CDR3 bases are TGTGCCAGCAGTGACTCGAGGGGCGGAGAGCGGGAGCAGTTCTTC.

This clonotype was observed many times. The chain employs TRBV12-3 or TRBV12-4 and TRBJ2-2, with 11 bases lining up with TRBD2. Trimming cost V 6 bases and J 4 bases; bases outside gene matches: 10. The CDR3 has 17 amino acids. In nucleotides, the CDR3 is TGTGCCAGCAGCGGACTAGCGGGCGCCCCCGGCACCGGGGAGCTGTTTTTT. This sequence encodes CASSGLAGAPGTGELFF.

The table lists this clonotype with a few counts. V usage is TRBV7-6 and J usage is TRBJ1-1, with D unresolved. CDR3 size: 15 residues. V dropped 2 bases and J dropped 1 base, with 11 bases sitting between them. Germline V gene data show CDR1 as SGHVS and CDR2 as FNYEAQ. The CDR3 DNA reads TGTGCCAGCAGCTTAAACGCGTGGGGGAACACTGAAGCTTTCTTT. As protein: CASSLNAWGNTEAFF.

The gene calls are TRBV20-1 and TRBJ2-1; 7 nucleotides line up with TRBD1. The CDR3 has 16 amino acids. The ends lost 7 bases at V and 5 bases at J; junction bases unmatched: 17. Germline CDR1 DFQATT, CDR2 SNEGSKA (reference sequence). CDR3: CSGLILTGTADNEQFF. The CDR3 bases are TGCAGTGGCCTAATCCTCACCGGGACAGCTGACAATGAGCAGTTCTTC.

As concerns this clonotype: One junction end does not reproduce the germline sequence, and a read error may be involved. The chain is built from TRBV3-1 and TRBJ2-1; no definite D call. CDR1 and CDR2 from the germline V gene are LGHDT and YNNKEL (reference sequence). This CDR3 comprises 17 residues. CDR3 amino acids: CACSKGLWGFSYNEQFF. CDR3 DNA sequence: TGTGCCTGCAGCAAAGGGCTCTGGGGTTTCTCCTACAATGAGCAGTTCTTC.

This clonotype was seen a few times. The genes are TRBV12-3 or TRBV12-4 and TRBJ2-5; 8 bases fit TRBD2. The V segment lost 2 bases and the J segment 3 bases; nucleotides outside the gene matches: 5. This CDR3 has 15 residues. In DNA, the CDR3 is TGTGCCAGCAGTTTATACGGGGGGGAAAAAGAGACCCAGTACTTC. Amino acids: CASSLYGGEKETQYF.

This sequence joins TRBV12-3 or TRBV12-4 and TRBJ1-6, with 7 nucleotides matching TRBD1. The CDR3 sequence is 14 residues long. The V gene end was trimmed by 2 bases and the J gene end by 10 bases; junction bases not matched to a gene: 5. Here the CDR3 reads CASSLIGGESPLHF. CDR3 coding DNA: TGTGCCAGCAGTTTAATAGGGGGCGAATCACCCCTCCACTTT.

With regard to this clonotype: A junction boundary mismatches the germline segment, possibly from a read error. This chain uses TRBV11-2 with TRBJ2-5, with D unclear. CDR3 size: 15 residues. Germline V CDR1 and CDR2: SGHAT, FQNNGV. CDR3 in DNA: TGCGCCAGCAGCTTAGTGCAACCCCCGGGAGAGACCCAGTACTTC. This sequence encodes CASSLVQPPGETQYF.

This clonotype was seen many times. The chain carries TRBV27 and TRBJ1-1, with 10 bases matching TRBD1. This CDR3 contains 15 residues. The germline CDR1 and CDR2 sequences are MNHEY and SMNVEV (reference sequence). V dropped 5 bases and J dropped 3; count of bases not matched to a gene: 6. The CDR3 region is CASSPWTGGDTEAFF. DNA of the CDR3: TGTGCCAGCAGTCCTTGGACAGGGGGGGACACTGAAGCTTTCTTT.

This clonotype has a handful of counts. The rearrangement joins TRBV2 to TRBJ2-7; D gene uncertain. In germline, CDR1 is SNHLY, CDR2 FYNNEI. The CDR3 length is 14 residues. V gave up 0 bases and J gave up 2 bases, with 8 bases separating them. CDR3 region: CASSEAGRAYEQYF. CDR3 in DNA: TGTGCCAGCAGTGAAGCTGGACGGGCCTACGAGCAGTACTTC.

A few counts support this clonotype. For the CDR3, the DNA is TGTGCCAGCAGTTCCCCGGGACAGGGCTCAGATACGCAGTATTTT. This encodes CASSSPGQGSDTQYF. This chain connects TRBV28 to TRBJ2-3; 9 bases are a match to TRBD1. The J segment lost 4 bases and the V segment lost 4 bases, leaving 6 bases of the junction unmatched. The CDR3 loop spans 15 amino acids. Germline loops: CDR1 MDHEN, CDR2 SYDVKM.

This clonotype was counted between two and nine times. The chain employs TRBV12-3 or TRBV12-4 and TRBJ1-1; D gene unclear. CDR3 size: 13 residues. Between the trimmed V and J ends, which lost 2 bases and 3 bases, there was a span of 7 bases. DNA for the CDR3: TGTGCCAGCAGTTTATGGGCAGACACTGAAGCTTTCTTT. Amino acids: CASSLWADTEAFF.

The CDR3 DNA reads TGCGCCAGCAGCCGGACAGGGGGCGTCGATCAGCCCCAGCATTTT. Translation: CASSRTGGVDQPQHF. The chain has TRBV5-1 and TRBJ1-5; 11 bases match TRBD1. This CDR3 comprises 15 residues. Germline lookup yields CDR1 SGHRS and CDR2 YFSETQ. V lost 4 bases and J lost 5; bases outside the gene matches: 5.

The rearrangement joins TRBV12-3 or TRBV12-4 to TRBJ1-5, with D perhaps matching TRBD1 (5 bases). With 3 bases removed from V and 5 bases from J, the gap between germline ends came to 14 bases. CDR3 length equals 15 residues. The CDR3 region is CASSFFAGKDQPQHF. DNA for the CDR3: TGTGCCAGCAGTTTTTTCGCAGGGAAGGATCAGCCCCAGCATTTT.

The CDR3 here is CASSGRTSGRRGSYNEQFF. In nucleotides, the CDR3 is TGTGCCAGCAGTGGGAGGACTAGCGGGAGGAGGGGCTCCTACAATGAGCAGTTCTTC. The chain links TRBV25-1 to TRBJ2-1; 14 positions match TRBD2. The CDR3 totals 19 residues. The germline CDR1 and CDR2 sequences are MGHDK and SYGVNS. V was pared by 4 bases and J by 0 bases, with 8 bases of the junction left unmatched.